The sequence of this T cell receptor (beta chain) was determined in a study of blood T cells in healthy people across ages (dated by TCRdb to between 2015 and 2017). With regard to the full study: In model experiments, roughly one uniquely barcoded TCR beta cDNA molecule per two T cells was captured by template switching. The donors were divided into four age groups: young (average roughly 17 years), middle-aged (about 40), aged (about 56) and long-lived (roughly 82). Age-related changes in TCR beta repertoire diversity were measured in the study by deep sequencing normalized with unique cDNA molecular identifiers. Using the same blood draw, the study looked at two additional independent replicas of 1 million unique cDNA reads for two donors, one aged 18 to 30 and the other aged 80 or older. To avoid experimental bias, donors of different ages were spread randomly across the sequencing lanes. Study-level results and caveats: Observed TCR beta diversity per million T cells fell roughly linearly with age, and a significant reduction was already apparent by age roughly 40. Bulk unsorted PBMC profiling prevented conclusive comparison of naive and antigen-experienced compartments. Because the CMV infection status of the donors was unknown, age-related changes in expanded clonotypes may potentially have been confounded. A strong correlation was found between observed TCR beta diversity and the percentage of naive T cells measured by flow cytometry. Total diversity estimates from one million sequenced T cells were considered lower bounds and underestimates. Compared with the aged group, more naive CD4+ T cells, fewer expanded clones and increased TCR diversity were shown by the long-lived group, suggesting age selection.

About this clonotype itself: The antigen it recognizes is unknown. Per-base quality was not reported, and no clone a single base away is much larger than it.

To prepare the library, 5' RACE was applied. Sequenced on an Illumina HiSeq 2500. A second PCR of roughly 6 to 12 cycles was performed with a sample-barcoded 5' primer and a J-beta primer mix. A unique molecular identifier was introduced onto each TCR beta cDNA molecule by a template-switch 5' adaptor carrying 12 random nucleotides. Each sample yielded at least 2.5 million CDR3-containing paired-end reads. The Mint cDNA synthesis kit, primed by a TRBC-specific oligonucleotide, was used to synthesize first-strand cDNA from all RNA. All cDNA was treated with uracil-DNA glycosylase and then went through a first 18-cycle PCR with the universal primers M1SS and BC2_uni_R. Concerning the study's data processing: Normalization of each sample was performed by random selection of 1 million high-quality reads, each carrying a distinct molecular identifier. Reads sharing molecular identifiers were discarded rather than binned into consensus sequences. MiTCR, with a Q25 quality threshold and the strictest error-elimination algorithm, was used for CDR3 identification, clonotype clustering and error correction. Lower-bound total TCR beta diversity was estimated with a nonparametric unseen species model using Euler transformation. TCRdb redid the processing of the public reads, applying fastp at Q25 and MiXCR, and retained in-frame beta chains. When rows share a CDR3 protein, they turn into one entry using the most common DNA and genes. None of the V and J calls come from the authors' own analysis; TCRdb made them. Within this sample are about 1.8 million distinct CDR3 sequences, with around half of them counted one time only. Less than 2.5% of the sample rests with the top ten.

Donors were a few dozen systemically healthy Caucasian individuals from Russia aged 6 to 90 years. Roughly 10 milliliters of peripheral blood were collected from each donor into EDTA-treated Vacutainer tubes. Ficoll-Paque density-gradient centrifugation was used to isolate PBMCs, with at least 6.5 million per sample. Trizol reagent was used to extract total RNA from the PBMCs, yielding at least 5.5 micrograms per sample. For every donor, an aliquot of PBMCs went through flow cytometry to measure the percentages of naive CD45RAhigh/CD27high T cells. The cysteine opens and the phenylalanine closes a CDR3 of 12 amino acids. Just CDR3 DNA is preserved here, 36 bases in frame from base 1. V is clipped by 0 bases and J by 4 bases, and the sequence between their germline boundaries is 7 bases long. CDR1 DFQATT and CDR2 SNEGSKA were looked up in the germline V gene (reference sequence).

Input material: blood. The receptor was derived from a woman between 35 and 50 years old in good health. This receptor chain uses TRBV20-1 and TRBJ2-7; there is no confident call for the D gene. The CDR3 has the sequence CSARDAGYEQYF. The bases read TGCAGTGCTAGAGATGCCGGGTACGAGCAGTACTTC.